This TCR beta chain emerged from a study of cytomegalovirus exposure and HLA in healthy donors (dated by TCRdb to about 2017). Study-level background: In an earlier analysis of roughly 590 of the donors, about 270 Gb of sequence data and 95 million to 130 million unique TCR beta sequences from about 190 million T cells were reported. An early release that covered 500 to 800 HLA-typed donors contained about 300 gigabases of sequencing data and 70 million to 100 million unique TCR sequences. Of the approximately 400 genotyped donors, approximately 83% fell in the genetic ancestry cluster associated with self-reported Caucasian donors. The aim of the study was to test whether cataloging public T cell receptors could identify signatures of past pathogen exposure. The study used immunosequencing to profile the T cell repertoires of approximately 650 subjects and linked those repertoires to cytomegalovirus serostatus. Besides the first cohort of roughly 700 subjects, a separate validation cohort made up of roughly 120 different subjects was used. To predict cytomegalovirus infection status, the study combined high-throughput TCR immunosequencing, statistical association of individual TCRs with disease status, and machine learning. In a later analysis, previously published TCR beta repertoires from more than 500 donors were re-analyzed and high-resolution HLA genotyping was added so that TCR occurrence patterns could be studied. The later analysis used no new phenotypic data to find candidate immune exposures, relying instead on TCR beta sequences and their occurrence across donors. An earlier analysis of 500 to 650 of the donors applied high-throughput TCR beta sequencing to assess whether each TCR beta V gene segment acted as functional or pseudogenic. Alongside the repertoire data, information on donor age, sex, ethnicity and CMV serostatus was compiled. Genome-wide SNP genotypes for about 60% of the roughly 670 donors were used in a later genetic analysis, which treated that subset as a discovery cohort. All discovery cohort repertoires had been generated using a single sequencing platform. HLA typing covered class I and class II loci at four-digit resolution. The number of typed donors differed by locus: roughly 629-640 for A, B, C, DRB1 and DQB1; some 500 for DQA1; some 590 for DPA1; and some 470 for DPB1. A few DR-DQ haplotypes were treated as single units for association and clustering because of strong linkage in the cohort. Among a few hundred genotyped donors of the cohort, an average of about 240,000 unique TCR beta nucleotide sequences were sequenced per donor, roughly a sixth of them non-productive.

In regard to this clone: Its antigen is unknown. Per-nucleotide qualities are absent, and no much larger clonotype sits a single base away.

Including cysteine and phenylalanine, the CDR3 has 14 amino acids. The entry retains the CDR3 DNA only, 42 bases that are in frame from base 1. Per the germline V gene (reference sequence), PRHDT is the CDR1 and FYEKMQ is the CDR2. Trimming takes 5 bases from V and 3 bases from J, and the germline ends sit 10 bases apart. The cohort comprised more than 550 healthy bone marrow donors. Cohort members were all nominally healthy when sampled, although unrecorded immune exposures were likely present. The donor tested CMV seropositive and was one of the 289 seropositive cohort members. A peripheral blood sample was provided by each donor, and peripheral blood mononuclear cells were used for TCR beta sequencing. Genomic DNA was extracted from the blood cell samples with the Qiagen DNeasy Blood Extraction Kit. The library was prepared using the immunoSEQ multiplex PCR assay. For the multiplex PCR, a mixture combining 60 forward primers for TCR Vbeta segments and 13 reverse primers for TCR Jbeta segments was used. A multiplex PCR assay on genomic DNA amplified the CDR3 region of rearranged TCR beta genes. The Illumina HiSeq System was used to sequence the amplified TCR beta libraries as 87-base-pair reads. As for the original processing: A later analysis counted about 80 million unique TCR beta chains across the 550 to 700 repertoires, and some 11 million of these chains were shared by at least two donors. A nearest-neighbor algorithm error-corrected the raw reads and collapsed the reads into unique sequences, merging closely related sequences to remove PCR and sequencing errors. Alignment of CDR3 sequences to IMGT reference sequences was used to assign V, D and J gene segments. Each retained sequence needed at least a six-nucleotide match to both a V gene segment and a J gene segment. A rearrangement was called productive if the CDR3 had no stop codons and remained in frame with V and J, and every other rearrangement was called non-productive. CDR3 was defined according to IMGT convention as the region running from the second conserved V-encoded cysteine to the conserved J-encoded phenylalanine. The earlier analysis of about 610 of the donors excluded sequences that lacked an unambiguous match to a single V gene segment. An earlier analysis of 587 of the donors called V segments functional above 56.7% productive rearrangements and segregating when the between-donor standard deviation exceeded 5%. A statistical classification framework was developed to diagnose cytomegalovirus status using the catalog of TCR beta chain sequences. V and J gene assignment, in a later analysis, came from comparing TCR nucleotide sequences with IMGT/GENE-DB human TR gene sequences. The TCRdist pipeline was used in a later analysis to assign CDR3 sequences and most-parsimonious VDJ recombination scenarios. A later analysis defined each TCR beta chain by its CDR3 amino acid sequence plus V-gene family, and excluded reads lacking a unique V-gene family. In a later analysis, 550 to 650 highly shared, low-generation-probability nucleotide sequences were removed to address suspected cross-contamination and a sequencing artifact. In a later analysis, a clonal expansion index for each public chain was calculated from normalized within-repertoire ranks of inferred template counts. In a later analysis, generation probabilities were computed using a VDJ recombination model fitted to out-of-frame rearrangements, and the results were checked against IGoR. A later analysis scored TCR-TCR, TCR-HLA and TCR-CMV co-occurrence with hypergeometric tests, applying a repertoire-size bias correction to TCR pairs. To estimate false discovery rates, a later analysis permuted the HLA or CMV assignments 20 times. A later analysis grouped co-occurring TCRs with DBSCAN, adding TCRdist sequence similarity when clustering within HLA-allele-positive subsets. For co-occurrence clustering, repertoires with fewer than 30,000 or more than 120,000 public chains were excluded, along with five repertoires with anomalous nucleotide sharing. Sourced from immuneACCESS, this table was stored by TCRdb with only in-frame sequences that have V and J called. A share of the clones is absent; for the studies checked, an unresolved V gene accounts for under half, and the remainder has no known explanation. The V and J calls and clone size are taken from that table; D and trimming were inferred from the DNA. The sample yields approximately 110,000 clones; about 74% were counted once. The ten top clones hold around 3.9% of the sample.

Overall study results and their limits: The cohort was sequenced for TCR beta chains only, and without alpha or paired-chain data the features that could be detected were limited. The authors suggested that the approach could potentially be extended to other disease states and immunological phenotypes. In a later analysis, several top co-occurrence clusters were reported to appear linked to parvovirus B19, influenza, CMV and Epstein-Barr virus. A total of some 180 TCR beta chains were listed by the study as associated with cytomegalovirus. In a later analysis, TCR association rates were found to vary across HLA loci, with the most associated TCRs seen for DRB1 alleles and the fewest for HLA-C alleles. A further reported finding was that TCR beta sequences accurately predicted the HLA-A and HLA-B alleles for most subjects in the first cohort. A later genetic analysis associated a missense DCLRE1C variant with V-gene and J-gene trimming of TCR beta chains, and an independent cohort replicated the association. Linkage disequilibrium might explain the correlated functional status among segregating V segments, but an unknown experimental factor could not be ruled out. The 87-base-pair reads could not distinguish some IMGT-functional V segments, including TRBV6-2 and TRBV6-3, so those segments were excluded. In both the original and validation cohorts, the classifier was reported to diagnose cytomegalovirus status with high specificity and sensitivity. An earlier analysis of around 600 of the donors showed that most TCR beta V segments appeared in productive rearrangements either about 87% or about 30% of the time, which broadly matched IMGT annotations. Sequencing depth was assumed to be roughly uniform across donors in the presence/absence analyses, though that assumption may not hold. Because counts were too low, about 15 rarely observed V segments, including chromosome 9 orphons, were left out of the earlier analysis of a few hundred of the donors. A group of highly shared sequence variants was considered likely to be a technical artifact of the sequencing pipeline. According to a later analysis, most CMV-associated TCR beta chains appeared to be HLA-restricted, and the HLA associations seemed to be driven largely by CMV exposure. Because HLA typing was missing for some donors at each locus, association tests included only the typed subset. When HLA alleles, especially DR and DQ, strongly co-occurred, attributing TCR associations to individual alleles was difficult. A few of the identified cytomegalovirus-associated TCR beta chains were confirmed in vitro to be specific for cytomegalovirus antigens. In a later analysis, over 15,000 TCR beta sequences were associated with specific HLA alleles at a false discovery rate of 0.05. A later analysis found that HLA-associated TCR beta chains were more clonally expanded and had lower generation probabilities than equally common non-associated chains. A later genetic analysis reported fewer N-insertions in productive TCRs among donors in an Asian-associated ancestry cluster than the roughly 640-donor mean. Across donors, most TCR sequences were observed very rarely, whereas some public TCRs were present in many individuals. For the cohort, immune exposure information was limited to CMV serostatus.

The origin of this receptor is a woman aged 45-59 years in good health and CMV-seropositive. The sequencing sample was made of PBMCs. The rearranged chain carries TRBV13 and TRBJ2-2; TRBD1 is a possible D gene, resting on 5 matching bases. The nucleotide sequence reads as follows: TGTGCCAGCAGCCCTGGACACTACACCGGGGAGCTGTTTTTT. It specifies CASSPGHYTGELFF.